One sample yielded the 21 T cell receptor beta chains listed below, sequenced in a study of naive and memory T cell subsets. Treatment indicated: skin biopsy from PPD injection site in Mantoux-positive individual. TCR cDNA received a 3' ligated oligonucleotide that carried a UMI. Amplification of ligated cDNA took four PCR rounds with SP2 and nested alpha and beta constant primers. TCRdb re-called the UMI-ligation and nested PCR reads through MiXCR, storing one row per CDR3 protein. The sample carries 30,000 to 35,000 distinct CDR3 sequences, approximately 6.7% recorded once. Material: skin, obtained from a tuberculin skin test site. The receptors originated from an adult in good health.

This clonotype occurred a few times. J is TRBJ2-6 and V is TRBV4-1; 10 bases match TRBD1. The CDR3 consists of 18 residues. The V gene's germline CDR1 is MGHRA and CDR2 YSYEKL. Trimming removed 2 bases from V and 2 bases from J; junction bases left unmatched: 6. In DNA form, the CDR3 reads TGCGCCAGCAGCCAATTCGGACAGGGGGGCACTGGGGCCAACGTCCTGACTTTC. Its translation is CASSQFGQGGTGANVLTF.

This clonotype was seen a few times. The gene calls are TRBV5-1 and TRBJ1-1; D perhaps matches TRBD1 (6 bases). Trimming left V 2 bases short and J 4 bases short, with 12 bases between. Germline CDR1 SGHRS, CDR2 YFSETQ. This CDR3 is 14 amino acids long. Here the CDR3 DNA reads TGCGCCAGCAGCTTCTCAGGGGTATCCACTGAAGCTTTCTTT. Encoded protein: CASSFSGVSTEAFF.

Many counts were recorded for this clonotype. The V gene is TRBV2, the J gene TRBJ2-7, with D hard to call. Trimming left V 3 bases short and J 6 bases short, with 9 bases between. Per germline, CDR1 SNHLY and CDR2 FYNNEI. The CDR3 is made up of 12 amino acids. CDR3 protein: CASSDPQGEQYF. CDR3 coding DNA: TGTGCCAGCAGTGACCCGCAAGGCGAGCAGTACTTC.

This clonotype is medium-sized by share. The chain recombines TRBV11-2 with TRBJ2-7; 8 bases map to TRBD2. Trimming at V came to 0 bases and at J to 2 bases, leaving 6 bases not matched to a gene. Germline V gene data show CDR1 as SGHAT and CDR2 as FQNNGV. The CDR3 runs to 16 residues. The CDR3 sequence is CASSLDGGGTPYEQYF. The CDR3 DNA follows: TGTGCCAGCAGCTTAGACGGGGGGGGGACCCCCTACGAGCAGTACTTC. Full variable domain (missing parts from reference TRBV11-2 and TRBJ2-7): EAGVAQSPRYKIIEKRQSVAFWCNPISGHATLYWYQQILGQGPKLLIQFQNNGVVDDSQLPKDRFSAERLKGVDSTLKIQPAKLEDSAVYLCASSLDGGGTPYEQYFGPGTRLTVT.

This clonotype was counted a single time. CDR3 in DNA: TGTGCCAGCAGCCCGGGGGGGCGCGAAAGGAATGAGCAGTTCTTC. Its translation: CASSPGGRERNEQFF. The J gene is TRBJ2-1, the V gene TRBV7-9; 8 bases agree with TRBD2. The CDR3 contains 15 residues. Germline loops: CDR1 SEHNR, CDR2 FQNEAQ (reference sequence). After removal of 5 bases from V and 7 bases from J, the junction contained 10 bases not matched to a gene.

The sample holds many counts of this clonotype. The chain couples TRBV12-3 or TRBV12-4 to TRBJ1-1; D unclear. The CDR3 sequence is 17 residues long. Trimming removed 0 bases from V and 4 bases from J, with 18 bases in between. DNA of the CDR3: TGTGCCAGCAGTTTAGCGCTGATGGAAGCGGAGACCACTGAAGCTTTCTTT. This translates into CASSLALMEAETTEAFF.

This clonotype showed up many times. The V and J genes are TRBV14 and TRBJ2-2, with a weak D call TRBD1 (5 bases). Looked up from germline, CDR1 is SGHDN and CDR2 is FVKESK. This CDR3 comprises 15 residues. Deletions cut 5 bases from V and 4 bases from J, with 14 bases between. The CDR3 DNA reads as TGTGCCAGCAGCGCCAGGGCGCGGATCACCGGGGAGCTGTTTTTT. This encodes CASSARARITGELFF.

This clonotype has only a few counts. The chain links TRBV19 to TRBJ1-1; maybe TRBD1 (5 bases). V was trimmed by 8 bases and J by 3 bases, leaving 10 bases between them. The CDR3 runs 12 residues. CDR1 and CDR2 (germline): LNHDA, SQIVND (reference sequence). The CDR3 loop is CASREGYTEAFF. The CDR3 DNA follows: TGTGCCAGTCGTGAGGGGTACACTGAAGCTTTCTTT.

This clonotype came up many times. This chain joins TRBV7-2 and TRBJ2-3, with TRBD1 matching 8 bases. There are 19 residues in the CDR3. V trimming: 5 bases; J trimming: 2 bases; junction bases outside the gene matches: 18. From germline, CDR1 is SGHTA and CDR2 FQGNSA. The CDR3 reads CASSRFGERDRPYTDTQYF. The DNA for the CDR3 is TGTGCCAGCAGCCGCTTTGGGGAGAGGGACAGGCCTTACACAGATACGCAGTATTTT.

This clonotype is medium-sized in the sample. The J gene is TRBJ2-1, the V gene TRBV5-6; D not resolved. The germline gives CDR1 SGHDT, CDR2 YYEEEE. Trimming removed 4 bases from V and 8 bases from J, with 13 bases in between. This CDR3 comprises 13 residues. This CDR3 reads CASSPYARDEQFF. CDR3 bases: TGTGCCAGCAGCCCGTATGCTAGGGATGAGCAGTTCTTC.

This clonotype was counted at least ten times. The V gene is TRBV5-5, the J gene TRBJ2-7; 7 bases agree with TRBD1. V shed 0 bases and J 3 bases; nucleotides not matched to a gene: 3. This CDR3 has 14 residues. Germline V gene lookup returns CDR1 SGHKS and CDR2 YYEKEE (reference sequence). In nucleotides, the CDR3 is TGTGCCAGCAGCTTGGCCACAGGGGACTACGAGCAGTACTTC. It is translated as CASSLATGDYEQYF. The full variable domain, in which reference TRBV5-5 and TRBJ2-7 provide the parts outside the CDR3, is DAGVTQSPTHLIKTRGQQVTLRCSPISGHKSVSWYQQVLGQGPQFIFQYYEKEERGRGNFPDRFSARQFPNYSSELNVNALLLGDSALYLCASSLATGDYEQYFGPGTRLTVT.

This clonotype is medium-sized by share. The CDR3 DNA reads as TGCGCCAGCAGCTGGGACAGTTCCAACAATGAGCAGTTCTTC. It yields the protein CASSWDSSNNEQFF. J is TRBJ2-1 and V is TRBV5-1; 7 bases match TRBD1. Germline trimming cut 3 bases from V and 5 bases from J; bases unmatched to any gene: 5. Germline values: CDR1 SGHRS, CDR2 YFSETQ. The CDR3 runs 14 residues. Based on the CDR3 plus reference TRBV5-1 and TRBJ2-1, the full variable domain is KAGVTQTPRYLIKTRGQQVTLSCSPISGHRSVSWYQQTPGQGLQFLFEYFSETQRNKGNFPGRFSGRQFSNSRSEMNVSTLELGDSALYLCASSWDSSNNEQFFGPGTRLTVL.

This clonotype was detected ten times or more. The DNA for the CDR3 is TGTGCCAGCAGTTTAGGGGAGACAGCGACTGAAGCTTTCTTT. Translation: CASSLGETATEAFF. The chain uses TRBV12-3 or TRBV12-4 and TRBJ1-1; the D gene is possibly TRBD1 (5 bases). The CDR3 runs to 14 residues. The V gene lost 1 base and the J gene lost 5 bases, with 11 bases spanning the gap.

This chain links TRBV5-1 with TRBJ1-1; no clear D gene. The CDR3 sequence is 12 residues long. Germline CDR1 is SGHRS and CDR2 is YFSETQ. The V and J ends lost 0 bases and 8 bases respectively, with 8 bases between them. The CDR3: CASSLEGVEAFF. CDR3 sequence (DNA): TGCGCCAGCAGCTTGGAGGGAGTCGAAGCTTTCTTT.

Many counts were recorded for this clonotype. The V gene is TRBV5-6, the J gene TRBJ1-1, with TRBD1 as a possible D gene (5 bases). Trimming shortened V by 3 bases and J by 8 bases, and 8 bases separated the two germline ends. The CDR3 has 11 residues. Germline V gives CDR1 SGHDT, CDR2 YYEEEE. CDR3 protein: CASSSPGEAFF. The CDR3 nucleotides read TGTGCCAGCAGCTCGCCAGGGGAAGCTTTCTTT.

V and J are TRBV5-1 and TRBJ2-3; 11 bases agree with TRBD2. This CDR3 is 18 amino acids long. Germline V lookup: CDR1 SGHRS, CDR2 YFSETQ. Trimming took 4 bases from V and 3 from J; bases not matched to a gene: 13. CDR3 DNA: TGCGCCAGCAGCCCAAGACTAGCGGGGATGAGAGGGACAGATACGCAGTATTTT. The encoded protein is CASSPRLAGMRGTDTQYF.

This clonotype was observed a few times. V is TRBV19 and J is TRBJ2-3; 7 nucleotides align to TRBD2. This CDR3 spans 14 amino acids. From germline, CDR1 is LNHDA and CDR2 SQIVND (reference sequence). V shed 6 bases, J shed 10 bases, and the junction held 13 bases outside the gene matches. The CDR3 sequence: CASSPTSSPIAQYF. CDR3 DNA: TGTGCCAGTAGCCCGACTAGCAGCCCCATCGCGCAGTATTTT.

The J gene is TRBJ1-5, the V gene TRBV21-1; the D call of TRBD1 is as the table states it, not checked on the DNA. TRBV21-1 represents a pseudogene. The CDR3 spans 18 residues. The CDR3 loop is CASSKEMQGAKTNQPQHF. The CDR3 coding sequence is TGTGCCAGCAGCAAAGAAATGCAGGGAGCCAAGACTAATCAGCCCCAGCATTTT.

This clonotype has only a few counts. V is TRBV19 and J is TRBJ2-1, with 7 bases identical to TRBD2. The CDR3 is 14 residues long. Losses at the gene ends were 4 bases for V and 0 bases for J; bases not matched to a gene: 0. Germline V gene lookup returns CDR1 LNHDA and CDR2 SQIVND (reference sequence). CDR3: CASSTGGSYNEQFF. For the CDR3, the DNA is TGTGCCAGTAGTACGGGGGGCTCCTACAATGAGCAGTTCTTC.

The V and J genes are TRBV2 and TRBJ2-7; D is perhaps TRBD1 (5 bases). Trimming removed 7 bases at V and 0 bases at J, with 7 bases between. Per the germline V gene, CDR1 is SNHLY and CDR2 is FYNNEI. The CDR3 sequence is 12 residues long. CDR3 sequence reads: CASTQGSYEQYF. The CDR3, as DNA: TGTGCCAGCACGCAGGGCTCCTACGAGCAGTACTTC.

The table lists this clonotype with many counts. This chain's CDR3 is CSVTHGGPYEQYF. CDR3 bases: TGCAGCGTTACCCACGGCGGACCCTACGAGCAGTACTTC. The chain recombines TRBV29-1 with TRBJ2-7, with no clear D. V was clipped by 5 bases and J by 2 bases, with 13 bases between them. From germline, CDR1 is SQVTM and CDR2 ANQGSEA. CDR3 length equals 13 residues.